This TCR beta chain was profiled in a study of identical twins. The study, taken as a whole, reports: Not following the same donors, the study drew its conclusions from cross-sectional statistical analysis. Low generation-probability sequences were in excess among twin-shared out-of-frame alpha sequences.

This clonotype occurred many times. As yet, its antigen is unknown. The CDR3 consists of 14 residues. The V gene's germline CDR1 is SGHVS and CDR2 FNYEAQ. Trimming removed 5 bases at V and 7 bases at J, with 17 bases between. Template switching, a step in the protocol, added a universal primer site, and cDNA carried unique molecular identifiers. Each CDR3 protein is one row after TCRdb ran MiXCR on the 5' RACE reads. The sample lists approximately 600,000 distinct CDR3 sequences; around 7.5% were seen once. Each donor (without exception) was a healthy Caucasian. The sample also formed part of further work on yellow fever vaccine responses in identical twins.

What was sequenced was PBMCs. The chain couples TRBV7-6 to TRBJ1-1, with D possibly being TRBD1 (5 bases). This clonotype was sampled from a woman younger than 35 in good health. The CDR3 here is CASSVTSGGLEAFF. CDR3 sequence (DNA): TGTGCCAGCAGCGTCACAAGCGGGGGACTTGAAGCTTTCTTT. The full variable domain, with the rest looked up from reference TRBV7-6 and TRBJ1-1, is GAGVSQSPRYKVTKRGQDVALRCDPISGHVSLYWYRQALGQGPEFLTYFNYEAQQDKSGLPNDRFSAERPEGSISTLTIQRTEQRDSAMYRCASSVTSGGLEAFFGQGTRLTVV.